This TCR beta chain was sequenced for a study of T cells in localized non-small cell lung cancer. On this clone itself: Its specificity is not known.

Only in-frame clones appear in the TCRdb table, and some are missing; sequencing was by immunoSEQ multiplex PCR. The data contain some 82,000 clones, less than 85% of them singletons. The CDR3 covers 15 residues. Germline V CDR1 and CDR2: SGHRS, YFSETQ. The V gene end was trimmed by 4 bases and the J gene end by 6 bases; junction bases not matched to a gene: 11. Study-wide results and limits: Since sequencing was restricted to only one region of the tumor, intratumor heterogeneity remains a possibility. A raised T cell density in blood coincided with lengthier overall survival. Appearing in adjacent lung were a median 57 of the top 100 tumor clones. Of the tissues analyzed, uninvolved adjacent lung showed maximal T cell clonality, greater than tumor.

This chain connects TRBV5-1 to TRBJ2-7, with 9 nucleotides matching TRBD1. The sequenced sample was PBMCs, obtained before any cancer treatment. This TCR was recovered from a man between 35 and 75 years old with stage II squamous cell lung carcinoma. This CDR3 reads CASSPPGQGSREQYF. The CDR3 DNA reads as TGCGCCAGCAGCCCTCCGGGACAGGGATCGCGCGAGCAGTACTTC.